The source of this T cell receptor (beta chain) is a study of cytomegalovirus exposure and HLA in healthy donors. Researchers ran the PCR with 60 Vbeta and 13 Jbeta primers. The method was immunoSEQ multiplex PCR; TCRdb's version includes in-frame clones alone and lacks a portion of them. This table has some 200,000 clones, 79% appearing once. This clone occurred once. Antigen: not known. Study-level results: Researchers counted about 150 TCR beta chains as cytomegalovirus-associated.

The germline CDR1 and CDR2 sequences are DFQATT and SNEGSKA (reference sequence). Trimming removed 2 bases from V and 8 bases from J, with 4 bases in between. There are 10 residues in the CDR3. The rearrangement joins TRBV20-1 to TRBJ2-1; D unclear. Sequences were obtained from PBMCs. The sequence was obtained from a girl aged 10 to 17 in good health and CMV-seropositive. CDR3 DNA: TGCAGTGCTAGAAAGCATGAGCAGTTCTTC. Translated, it gives CSARKHEQFF.